The 7 T cell receptor beta chains in this list originate from one sample, sequenced in a study of CD8+ T cells in alopecia areata. Investigators isolated RNA and reverse transcribed it into cDNA to act as the sequencing template. Measured with immunoSEQ multiplex PCR; TCRdb has only the in-frame clones, and not every one. The top ten clones hold about 4.4% of a sample with about 150,000 clones, approximately 60% of them seen once. The specimen was CD4+ T cells sorted from blood. Every receptor here comes from a human donor in good health.

This chain uses TRBV7-9 with TRBJ1-2; 9 bases line up with TRBD1. The J segment lost 1 base and the V segment lost 4 bases, leaving 1 base of the junction unmatched. This CDR3 region has 14 residues. Germline lookup yields CDR1 SEHNR and CDR2 FQNEAQ (reference sequence). The CDR3: CASSSTGGNYGYTF. DNA for the CDR3: TGTGCCAGCAGCTCGACAGGGGGTAACTATGGCTACACCTTC.

The V call is TRBV19, the J call TRBJ2-6; D is possibly TRBD2 (5 bases). CDR1 and CDR2 from the germline V gene are LNHDA and SQIVND (reference sequence). The CDR3 has 16 residues. Between the trimmed V and J ends, which lost 2 bases and 4 bases, there was a span of 12 bases. The CDR3 region is CASSIHGETGANVLTF. CDR3 DNA sequence: TGTGCCAGTAGTATACACGGGGAAACCGGGGCCAACGTCCTGACTTTC.

This clone was observed a few times. For the CDR3, the DNA is TGTGCCAGCAGTTTGGGGGGGGTTCCTTGGACCCAGTACTTC. It yields the protein CASSLGGVPWTQYF. The chain uses TRBV27 and TRBJ2-5; 7 positions agree with TRBD2. The CDR3 length is 14 residues. Germline values: CDR1 MNHEY, CDR2 SMNVEV (reference sequence). V trimming: 3 bases; J trimming: 7 bases; junction bases outside the gene matches: 8.

The chain is built from TRBV5-1 and TRBJ1-1; perhaps TRBD1 as D (5 bases). This CDR3 region has 13 residues. V was clipped by 0 bases and J by 11 bases, with 14 bases between them. The germline gives CDR1 SGHRS, CDR2 YFSETQ. CDR3 sequence reads: CASSLASGGRAFF. The CDR3 DNA reads as TGCGCCAGCAGCTTGGCCAGCGGGGGACGTGCTTTCTTT.

The V call is TRBV2, the J call TRBJ2-6; D gene ambiguous. The CDR3 covers 15 residues. V was clipped by 2 bases and J by 0 bases, with 5 bases between them. Germline V gene sequence: CDR1 SNHLY, CDR2 FYNNEI. The CDR3 sequence: CASSEWSSGANVLTF. CDR3 bases: TGTGCCAGCAGTGAATGGAGCTCTGGGGCCAACGTCCTGACTTTC.

The rearrangement uses TRBV25-1 and TRBJ1-4; no reliable D call. From germline, CDR1 is MGHDK and CDR2 SYGVNS. This CDR3 is 14 amino acids long. Trimming took 1 base from V and 10 from J, leaving 13 bases between them. The CDR3 loop reads CASSELYGQIKLFF. The CDR3, as DNA: TGTGCCAGCAGTGAATTATACGGCCAAATAAAACTGTTTTTT.

In this sample, this clone turned up a few times. Written as DNA, the CDR3 is TGTGCCAGCAGCACCATCGGGACAGGGATGGGCGAGCAGTACTTC. As protein: CASSTIGTGMGEQYF. This chain links TRBV6-5 with TRBJ2-7; 9 nucleotides match TRBD1. V gave up 6 bases and J gave up 6 bases; unmatched junction bases: 12. The CDR3 is 15 residues long. CDR1 and CDR2 (germline): MNHEY, SVGAGI.